This T cell receptor beta chain was captured by sequencing in a study of identifying expanded T cells in peripheral blood. Data came from immunoSEQ multiplex PCR; TCRdb stores just in-frame clones and leaves some out. This table has approximately 57,000 clones, 89% appearing once. The CDR3 is 15 amino acids. After removal of 4 bases from V and 0 bases from J, the junction contained 5 bases not matched to a gene. Germline assignment: CDR1 SGHKS and CDR2 YYEKEE (reference sequence). Overall study findings and caveats: Across healthy donors, higher total template counts meant significantly greater approximately 2-week count variance.

This clone appeared a few times. Its antigen is not known. This receptor was obtained from a person aged 18 to 69 in good health. V is TRBV5-5 and J is TRBJ2-3; 7 nucleotides match TRBD1. The sequencing input was blood. This chain's CDR3 is CASSPTGKSTDTQYF. In DNA form, the CDR3 reads TGTGCCAGCAGCCCGACAGGGAAGAGCACAGATACGCAGTATTTT.